A selection of T cell receptor beta chains follows, all from one sample in a study of long-term antiretroviral therapy in people with HIV. Using immunoSEQ multiplex PCR, the repertoire was profiled, and TCRdb retains in-frame clones only, with some absent. Of around 11,000 clones listed, approximately 90% were seen once; the top ten hold approximately 20%. This specimen consisted of unsorted PBMCs, obtained 0.2 years before starting antiretroviral therapy. These TCRs come from a woman aged 40 to 55 with HIV. The CDR3 runs from the conserved cysteine through the conserved F or W. A D gene is named only where the DNA matches it firmly. Rows give clone size only sometimes, using once, few, many, or a class for an expanded clone.

d_call | j_call | clone_size | v_call | cdr3_aa | cdr3_nt
. | TRBJ2-3 | . | TRBV7-2 | CASSSSRTGTQYF | TGTGCCAGCAGCTCCTCACGGACCGGTACGCAGTATTTT
TRBD1 | TRBJ1-2 | . | TRBV6-1 | CASSGQGVHGYTF | TGTGCCAGCAGTGGACAGGGAGTCCATGGCTACACCTTC
. | TRBJ2-5 | . | TRBV9 | CASSVAGHLQETQYF | TGTGCCAGCAGCGTAGCGGGGCATTTACAAGAGACCCAGTACTTC
TRBD2 | TRBJ2-1 | . | TRBV4-3 | CASSQDVGGGAYNEQFF | TGCGCCAGCAGCCAAGATGTGGGCGGGGGGGCCTACAATGAGCAGTTCTTC
. | TRBJ2-5 | . | TRBV18 | CASSQGFQETQYF | TGTGCCAGCTCACAGGGATTTCAAGAGACCCAGTACTTC
TRBD1 | TRBJ2-7 | once | TRBV6-5 | CASKHTGTGPLEQYF | TGTGCCAGCAAGCACACCGGGACAGGGCCCCTCGAGCAGTACTTC
. | TRBJ2-3 | . | TRBV5-4 | CASSDRAGGETDTQYF | TGTGCCAGCAGCGACAGGGCTGGGGGGGAAACAGATACGCAGTATTTT
. | TRBJ2-3 | few | TRBV18 | CASSLLGENTDTQYF | TGTGCCAGCTCCCTCCTGGGGGAGAACACAGATACGCAGTATTTT
. | TRBJ2-2 | . | TRBV7-2 | CASSWLGLPELFF | TGTGCCAGCAGCTGGCTGGGACTCCCGGAGCTGTTTTTT
. | TRBJ2-7 | . | TRBV19 | CASSIGTYYEQYF | TGTGCCAGTAGTATTGGGACATACTACGAGCAGTACTTC
TRBD1 | TRBJ2-2 | . | TRBV7-6 | CASSYGGQIANTGELFF | TGTGCCAGCAGCTATGGGGGACAGATCGCGAACACCGGGGAGCTGTTTTTT
. | TRBJ1-1 | . | TRBV6-6 | CASSYSPVETEAFF | TGTGCCAGCAGTTACTCCCCCGTTGAGACTGAAGCTTTCTTT
. | TRBJ2-5 | . | TRBV6-5 | CASSYSFRGRQETQYF | TGTGCCAGCAGTTACTCGTTTCGGGGGCGGCAAGAGACCCAGTACTTC
. | TRBJ1-2 | . | TRBV11-3 | CASSHQGYTF | TGTGCCAGCAGCCATCAGGGCTACACCTTC
. | TRBJ2-5 | once | TRBV5-1 | CASSPGRPQETQYF | TGCGCCAGCAGCCCGGGACGGCCACAAGAGACCCAGTACTTC
. | TRBJ1-1 | . | TRBV10-1 | CASSDPGAEAFF | TGCGCCAGCAGTGATCCCGGGGCTGAAGCTTTCTTT
TRBD1 | TRBJ1-3 | . | TRBV18 | CASSGTGSGNTIYF | TGTGCCAGCTCCGGGACAGGCTCTGGAAACACCATATATTTT
. | TRBJ2-7 | . | TRBV7-2 | CASSLGTRFEQYF | TGTGCCAGCAGCTTAGGGACCCGCTTTGAGCAGTACTTC
. | TRBJ2-7 | few | TRBV6-1 | CASSDRASWEQYF | TGTGCCAGCAGTGATCGGGCCTCTTGGGAGCAGTACTTC
TRBD1 | TRBJ1-1 | . | TRBV19 | CASSPEPGQGAFGAEAFF | TGTGCCAGTAGTCCGGAACCGGGACAGGGGGCGTTTGGGGCTGAAGCTTTCTTT
. | TRBJ2-7 | . | TRBV7-3 | CASSPKTGRGLTYEQYF | TGTGCCAGCAGCCCAAAAACGGGCAGGGGACTCACCTACGAGCAGTACTTC
. | TRBJ1-6 | . | TRBV27 | CAGGGTRNSPLHF | TGTGCCGGCGGCGGGACTAGAAATTCACCCCTCCACTTT
. | TRBJ2-3 | . | TRBV11-2 | CASSPLVRGRRTDTQYF | TGTGCCAGCAGCCCACTGGTGAGGGGGAGAAGAACAGATACGCAGTATTTT
TRBD1 | TRBJ2-7 | few | TRBV6-5 | CASSPGQGSYEQYF | TGTGCCAGCAGTCCGGGACAGGGGAGCTACGAGCAGTACTTC